What follows describes a single T cell receptor (beta chain). TCRdb's copy holds only in-frame clones and misses some; the assay was immunoSEQ multiplex PCR. The sample has fewer than 100,000 clones, 80% to 95% seen once. The data were taken from a study of blood T cell repertoires in COVID-19. Trimming shortened V by 2 bases and J by 4 bases, and 14 bases separated the two germline ends. CDR3 length: 15 residues. Per the germline V gene, CDR1 is KGHSH and CDR2 is LQKENI. The TCR originated in a woman of 80 years or more with acute or convalescent COVID-19. This chain links TRBV18 with TRBJ1-2; D is possibly TRBD1 (6 bases). What was sequenced was peripheral blood. The CDR3 DNA sequence: TGTGCCAGCTCACCAGACACAGGGTCCCTCTATGGCTACACCTTC. Translating it yields CASSPDTGSLYGYTF. Variable domain in full (rest from reference TRBV18 and TRBJ1-2): NAGVMQNPRHLVRRRGQEARLRCSPMKGHSHVYWYRQLPEEGLKFMVYLQKENIIDESGMPKERFSAEFPKEGPSILRIQQVVRGDSAAYFCASSPDTGSLYGYTFGSGTRLTVV.